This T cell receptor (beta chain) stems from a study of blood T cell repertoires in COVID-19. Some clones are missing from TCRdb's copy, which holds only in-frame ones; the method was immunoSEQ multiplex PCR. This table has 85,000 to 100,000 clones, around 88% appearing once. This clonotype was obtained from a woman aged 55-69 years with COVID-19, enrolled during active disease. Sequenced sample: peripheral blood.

The DNA of the CDR3 is TGTGCCAGCAGCCGAACCACCCTAGCGGTTGAGCAGTTCTTC. Translated: CASSRTTLAVEQFF. The chain carries TRBV2 and TRBJ2-1, with 7 bases identical to TRBD2. The germline V gene has CDR1 SNHLY and CDR2 FYNNEI. Trimming cost V 6 bases and J 9 bases; bases outside gene matches: 11. CDR3 length: 14 residues.